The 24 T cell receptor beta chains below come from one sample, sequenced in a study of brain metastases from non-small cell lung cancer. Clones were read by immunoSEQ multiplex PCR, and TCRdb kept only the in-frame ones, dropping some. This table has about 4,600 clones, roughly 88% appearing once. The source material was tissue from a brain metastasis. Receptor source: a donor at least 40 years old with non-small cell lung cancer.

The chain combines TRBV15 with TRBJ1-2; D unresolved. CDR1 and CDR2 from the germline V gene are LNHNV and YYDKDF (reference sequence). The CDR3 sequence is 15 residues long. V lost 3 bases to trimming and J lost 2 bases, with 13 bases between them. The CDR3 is CATSRGGFSNYGYTF. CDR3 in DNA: TGTGCCACCAGCAGGGGAGGTTTCTCGAACTATGGCTACACCTTC.

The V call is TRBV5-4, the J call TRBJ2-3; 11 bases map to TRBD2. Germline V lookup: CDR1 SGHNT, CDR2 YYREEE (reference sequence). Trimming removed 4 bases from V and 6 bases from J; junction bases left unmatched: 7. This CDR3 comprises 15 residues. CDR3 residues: CASSRGTSGVDTQYF. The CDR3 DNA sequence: TGTGCCAGCAGCCGCGGGACTAGCGGAGTTGATACGCAGTATTTT.

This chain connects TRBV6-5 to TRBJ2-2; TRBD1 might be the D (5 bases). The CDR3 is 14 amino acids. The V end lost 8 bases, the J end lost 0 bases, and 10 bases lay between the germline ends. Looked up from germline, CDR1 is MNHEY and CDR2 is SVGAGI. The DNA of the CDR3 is TGTGCCAGCTCTCAAGGGGCGAACACCGGGGAGCTGTTTTTT. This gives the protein CASSQGANTGELFF.

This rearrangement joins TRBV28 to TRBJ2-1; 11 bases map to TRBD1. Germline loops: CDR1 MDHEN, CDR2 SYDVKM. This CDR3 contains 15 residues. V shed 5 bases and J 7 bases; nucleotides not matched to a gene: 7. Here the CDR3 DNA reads TGTGCCAGCAGTATGGACAGGGGGCTTTGGAATGAGCAGTTCTTC. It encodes CASSMDRGLWNEQFF.

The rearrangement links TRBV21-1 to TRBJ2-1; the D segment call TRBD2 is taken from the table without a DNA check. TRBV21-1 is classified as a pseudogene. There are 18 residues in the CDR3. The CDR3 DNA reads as TGTGCCAGCAGCAATAAAGGGGAGCGGGAGCGCCCCAGGGATGAGCAGTTCTTC. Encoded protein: CASSNKGERERPRDEQFF.

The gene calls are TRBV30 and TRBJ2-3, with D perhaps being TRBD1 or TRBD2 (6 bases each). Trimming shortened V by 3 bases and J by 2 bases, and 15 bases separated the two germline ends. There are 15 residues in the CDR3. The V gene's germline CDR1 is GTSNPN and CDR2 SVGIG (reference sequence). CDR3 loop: CAWSGGTRLTDTQYF. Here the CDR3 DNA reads TGTGCCTGGAGCGGCGGGACAAGACTCACAGATACGCAGTATTTT.

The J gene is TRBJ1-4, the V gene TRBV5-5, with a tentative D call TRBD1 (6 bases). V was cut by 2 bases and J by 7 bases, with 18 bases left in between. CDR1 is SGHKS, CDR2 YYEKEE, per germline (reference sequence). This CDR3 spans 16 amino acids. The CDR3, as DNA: TGTGCCAGCAGCTTCCAACCGGGGGGGCCCAGTGAAAAACTGTTTTTT. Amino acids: CASSFQPGGPSEKLFF.

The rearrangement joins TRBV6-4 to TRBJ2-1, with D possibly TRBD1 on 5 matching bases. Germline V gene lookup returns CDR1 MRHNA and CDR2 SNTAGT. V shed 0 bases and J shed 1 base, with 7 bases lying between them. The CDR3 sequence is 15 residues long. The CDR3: CASSDSAGSYNEQFF. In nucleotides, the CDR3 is TGTGCCAGCAGTGACTCGGCAGGGTCCTACAATGAGCAGTTCTTC.

Written as DNA, the CDR3 is TGTGCCACCCGGGGGGGGCACAATGAGCAGTTCTTC. Amino acid sequence: CATRGGHNEQFF. The V call is TRBV6-4, the J call TRBJ2-1; 8 bases fit TRBD2. This CDR3 contains 12 residues. The germline V gene has CDR1 MRHNA and CDR2 SNTAGT. After removal of 10 bases from V and 5 bases from J, the junction contained 4 bases not matched to a gene.

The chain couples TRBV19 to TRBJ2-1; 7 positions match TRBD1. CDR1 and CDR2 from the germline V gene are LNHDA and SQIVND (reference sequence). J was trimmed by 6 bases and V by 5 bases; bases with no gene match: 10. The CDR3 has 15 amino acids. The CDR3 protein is CASSLTLDRVNEQFF. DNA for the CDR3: TGTGCCAGTAGTTTAACACTCGACAGGGTCAATGAGCAGTTCTTC.

The CDR3 DNA reads TGTGCCAGCAGTATGCGATACGGCAATGAGCAGTTCTTC. Translation gives CASSMRYGNEQFF. The chain combines TRBV12-3 or TRBV12-4 with TRBJ2-1; D unresolved. V shed 5 bases and J shed 6 bases, with 11 bases lying between them. The CDR3 consists of 13 residues.

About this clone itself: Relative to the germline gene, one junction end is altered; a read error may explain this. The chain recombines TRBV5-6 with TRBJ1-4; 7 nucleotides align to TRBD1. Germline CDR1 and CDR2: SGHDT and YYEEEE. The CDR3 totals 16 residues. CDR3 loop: CASSLWRQGTNKKLFF. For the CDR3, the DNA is TGTGCCAGCAGCTTGTGGAGACAGGGAACTAATAAAAAACTGTTTTTT.

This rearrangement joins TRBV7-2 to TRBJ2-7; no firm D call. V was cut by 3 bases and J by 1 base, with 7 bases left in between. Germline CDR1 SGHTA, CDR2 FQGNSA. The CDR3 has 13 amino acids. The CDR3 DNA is TGTGCCAGCAGCTTTCTTAGGTCCTACGAGCAGTACTTC. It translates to CASSFLRSYEQYF.

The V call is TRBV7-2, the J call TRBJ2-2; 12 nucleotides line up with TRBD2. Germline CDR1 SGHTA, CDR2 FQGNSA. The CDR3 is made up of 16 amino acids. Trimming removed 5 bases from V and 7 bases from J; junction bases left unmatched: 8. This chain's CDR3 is CASSHLAGGPNGELFF. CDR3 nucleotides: TGTGCCAGCAGCCATCTAGCGGGGGGGCCGAACGGGGAGCTGTTTTTT. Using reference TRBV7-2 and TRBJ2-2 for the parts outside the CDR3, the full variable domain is GAGVSQSPSNKVTEKGKDVELRCDPISGHTALYWYRQSLGQGLEFLIYFQGNSAPDKSGLPSDRFSAERTGGSVSTLTIQRTQQEDSAVYLCASSHLAGGPNGELFFGEGSRLTVL.

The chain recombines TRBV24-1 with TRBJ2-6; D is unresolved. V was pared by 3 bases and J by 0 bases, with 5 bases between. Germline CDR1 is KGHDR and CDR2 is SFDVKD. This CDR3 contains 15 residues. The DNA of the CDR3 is TGTGCCACCAGTGATCCTGGCTCTGGGGCCAACGTCCTGACTTTC. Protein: CATSDPGSGANVLTF.

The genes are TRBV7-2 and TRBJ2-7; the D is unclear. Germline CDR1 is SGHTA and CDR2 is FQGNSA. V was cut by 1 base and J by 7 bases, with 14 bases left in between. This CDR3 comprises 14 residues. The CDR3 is CASSLGSVSGEQYF. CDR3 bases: TGTGCCAGCAGCTTAGGGTCCGTATCCGGGGAGCAGTACTTC.

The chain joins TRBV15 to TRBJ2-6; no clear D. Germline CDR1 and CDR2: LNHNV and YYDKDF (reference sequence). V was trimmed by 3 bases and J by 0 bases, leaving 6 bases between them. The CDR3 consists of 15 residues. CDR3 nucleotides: TGTGCCACCAGCAGCCAGAGCTCTGGGGCCAACGTCCTGACTTTC. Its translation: CATSSQSSGANVLTF.

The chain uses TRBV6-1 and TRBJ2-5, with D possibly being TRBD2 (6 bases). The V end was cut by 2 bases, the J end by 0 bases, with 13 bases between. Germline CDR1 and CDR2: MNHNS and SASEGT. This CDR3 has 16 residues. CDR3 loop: CASSERPGVYQETQYF. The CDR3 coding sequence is TGTGCCAGCAGTGAACGGCCGGGAGTGTACCAAGAGACCCAGTACTTC.

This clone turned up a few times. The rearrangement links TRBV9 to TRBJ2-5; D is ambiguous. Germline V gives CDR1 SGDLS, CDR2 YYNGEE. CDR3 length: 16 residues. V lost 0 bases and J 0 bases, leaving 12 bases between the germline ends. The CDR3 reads CASSVAWTPDQETQYF. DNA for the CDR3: TGTGCCAGCAGCGTAGCTTGGACCCCAGACCAAGAGACCCAGTACTTC.

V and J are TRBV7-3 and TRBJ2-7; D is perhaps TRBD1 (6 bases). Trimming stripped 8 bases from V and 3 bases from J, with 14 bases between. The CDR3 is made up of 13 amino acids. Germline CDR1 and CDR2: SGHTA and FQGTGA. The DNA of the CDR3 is TGTGCCAGCTCCAGGGGTGACGGCTACGAGCAGTACTTC. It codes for CASSRGDGYEQYF. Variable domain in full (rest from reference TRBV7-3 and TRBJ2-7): GAGVSQTPSNKVTEKGKYVELRCDPISGHTALYWYRQSLGQGPEFLIYFQGTGAADDSGLPNDRFFAVRPEGSVSTLKIQRTERGDSAVYLCASSRGDGYEQYFGPGTRLTVT.

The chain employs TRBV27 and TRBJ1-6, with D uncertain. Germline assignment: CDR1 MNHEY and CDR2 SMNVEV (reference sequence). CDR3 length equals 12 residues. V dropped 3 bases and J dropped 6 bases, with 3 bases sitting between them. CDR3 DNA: TGTGCCAGCAGTTTCACTAATTCACCCCTCCACTTT. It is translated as CASSFTNSPLHF.

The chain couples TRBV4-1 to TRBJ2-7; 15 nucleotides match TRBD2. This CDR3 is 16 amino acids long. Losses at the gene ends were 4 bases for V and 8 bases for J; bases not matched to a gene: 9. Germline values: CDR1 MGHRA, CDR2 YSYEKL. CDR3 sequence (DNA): TGCGCCAGCAGCCCGGATTTGGGACTAGCGGGAGGAAAGCAGTACTTC. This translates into CASSPDLGLAGGKQYF.

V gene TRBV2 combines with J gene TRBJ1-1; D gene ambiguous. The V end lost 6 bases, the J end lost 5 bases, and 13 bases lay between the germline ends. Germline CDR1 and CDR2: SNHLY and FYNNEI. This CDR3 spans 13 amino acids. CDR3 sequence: CASSPEVRTEAFF. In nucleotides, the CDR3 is TGTGCCAGCAGCCCAGAAGTTAGAACTGAAGCTTTCTTT.

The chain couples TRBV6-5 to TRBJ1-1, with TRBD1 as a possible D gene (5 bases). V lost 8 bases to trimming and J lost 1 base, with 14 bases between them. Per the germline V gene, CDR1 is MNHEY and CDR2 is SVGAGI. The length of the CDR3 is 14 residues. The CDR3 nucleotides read TGTGCCAGCTCCAAAACCGGGGGGAACACTGAAGCTTTCTTT. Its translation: CASSKTGGNTEAFF.